One T cell receptor (beta chain) is described in this entry. Its specificity is unknown. Primers used in a second PCR of about 6 to 11 cycles were a sample-barcoded 5' primer and a J-beta primer mix. MiXCR was run by TCRdb on the 5' RACE reads, yielding one entry per CDR3 protein. The sample carries under 800,000 distinct CDR3 sequences, around 20% recorded once. J lost 0 bases, V lost 0 bases, and 11 bases had no gene match. The CDR3 has 20 residues. Looked up from germline, CDR1 is DFQATT and CDR2 is SNEGSKA (reference sequence). These data are taken from a study of blood T cells in healthy people across ages. Study-level points and caveats: Roughly linear age-related decline in beta diversity appeared, significant by age around 40.

The chain links TRBV20-1 to TRBJ2-3; 14 nucleotides line up with TRBD2. Sequencing was carried out using blood. The TCR was taken from a man aged 65 to 85 in good health. The CDR3, as DNA: TGCAGTGCTAGAGATCTCCTGGGACTAGCGGGAGTGGGCAGCACAGATACGCAGTATTTT. Translating gives CSARDLLGLAGVGSTDTQYF.